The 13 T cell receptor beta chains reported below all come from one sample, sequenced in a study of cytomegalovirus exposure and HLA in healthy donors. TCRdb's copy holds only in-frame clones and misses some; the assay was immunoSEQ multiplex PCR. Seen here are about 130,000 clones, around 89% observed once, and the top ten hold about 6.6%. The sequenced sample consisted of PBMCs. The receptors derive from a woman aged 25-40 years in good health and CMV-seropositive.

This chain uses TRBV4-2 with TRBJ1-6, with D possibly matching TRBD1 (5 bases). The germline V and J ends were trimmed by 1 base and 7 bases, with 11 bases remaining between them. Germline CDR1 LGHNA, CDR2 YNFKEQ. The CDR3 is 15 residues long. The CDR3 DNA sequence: TGTGCCAGCAGCCAAGCGCGGGACGGGAATTCACCCCTCCACTTT. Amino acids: CASSQARDGNSPLHF.

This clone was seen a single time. As DNA, the CDR3 is TGTGCCAGCAGCCAGACTAGCGGGAATGAGCAGTTCTTC. This gives the protein CASSQTSGNEQFF. The rearrangement links TRBV7-6 to TRBJ2-1; 10 bases map to TRBD2. J lost 7 bases, V lost 5 bases, and 2 bases had no gene match. Germline V gene sequence: CDR1 SGHVS, CDR2 FNYEAQ. The CDR3 has 13 residues.

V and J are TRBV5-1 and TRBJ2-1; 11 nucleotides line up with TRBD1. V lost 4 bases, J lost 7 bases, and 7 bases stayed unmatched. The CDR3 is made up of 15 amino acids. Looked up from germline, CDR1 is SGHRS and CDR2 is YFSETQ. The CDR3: CASSIRDRGANEQFF. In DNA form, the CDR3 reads TGCGCCAGCAGCATCCGGGACAGGGGGGCGAATGAGCAGTTCTTC. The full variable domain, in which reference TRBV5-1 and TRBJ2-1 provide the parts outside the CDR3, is KAGVTQTPRYLIKTRGQQVTLSCSPISGHRSVSWYQQTPGQGLQFLFEYFSETQRNKGNFPGRFSGRQFSNSRSEMNVSTLELGDSALYLCASSIRDRGANEQFFGPGTRLTVL.

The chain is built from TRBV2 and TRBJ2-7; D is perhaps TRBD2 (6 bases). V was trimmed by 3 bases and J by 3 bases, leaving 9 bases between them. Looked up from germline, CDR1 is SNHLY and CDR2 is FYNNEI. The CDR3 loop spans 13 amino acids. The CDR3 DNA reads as TGTGCCAGCAGTGAGAGCGGGCTCTACGAGCAGTACTTC. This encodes CASSESGLYEQYF.

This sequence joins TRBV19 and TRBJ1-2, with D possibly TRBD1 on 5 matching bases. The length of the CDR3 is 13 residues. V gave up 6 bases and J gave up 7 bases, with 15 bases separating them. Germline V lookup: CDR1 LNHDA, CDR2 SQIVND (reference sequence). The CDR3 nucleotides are TGTGCCAGTAGCCTCCAGGGTTATCCTGGCTACACCTTC. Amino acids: CASSLQGYPGYTF.

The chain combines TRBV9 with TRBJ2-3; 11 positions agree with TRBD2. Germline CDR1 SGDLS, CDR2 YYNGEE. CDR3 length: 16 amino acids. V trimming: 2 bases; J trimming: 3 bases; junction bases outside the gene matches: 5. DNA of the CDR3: TGTGCCAGCAGCGTCTATAGCGGGAGGGGGACAGATACGCAGTATTTT. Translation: CASSVYSGRGTDTQYF.

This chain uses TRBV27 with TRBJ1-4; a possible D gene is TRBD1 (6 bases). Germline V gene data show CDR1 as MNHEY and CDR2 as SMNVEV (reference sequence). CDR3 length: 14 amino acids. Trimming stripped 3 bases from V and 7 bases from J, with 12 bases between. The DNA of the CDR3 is TGTGCCAGCAGTTTGGCAGGGGTCGGTGAAAAACTGTTTTTT. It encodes CASSLAGVGEKLFF.

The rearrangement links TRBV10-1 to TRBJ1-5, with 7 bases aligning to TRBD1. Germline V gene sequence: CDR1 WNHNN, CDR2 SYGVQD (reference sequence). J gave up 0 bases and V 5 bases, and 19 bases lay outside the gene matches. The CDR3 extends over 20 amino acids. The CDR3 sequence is CASSIPSAGTASYSNQPQHF. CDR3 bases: TGCGCCAGCAGTATTCCGAGCGCCGGGACAGCCTCGTATAGCAATCAGCCCCAGCATTTT.

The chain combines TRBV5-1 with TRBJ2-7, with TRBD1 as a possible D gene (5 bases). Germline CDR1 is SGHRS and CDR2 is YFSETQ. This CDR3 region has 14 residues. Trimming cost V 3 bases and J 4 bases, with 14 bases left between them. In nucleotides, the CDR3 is TGCGCCAGCAGCTCAACAGGAGTTAGTTACGAGCAGTACTTC. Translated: CASSSTGVSYEQYF.

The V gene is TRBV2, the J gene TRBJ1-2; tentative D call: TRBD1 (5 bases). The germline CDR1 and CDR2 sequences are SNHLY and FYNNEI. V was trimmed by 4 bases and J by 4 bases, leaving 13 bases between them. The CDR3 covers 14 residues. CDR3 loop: CASSGLGGGYGYTF. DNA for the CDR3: TGTGCCAGCAGTGGTCTTGGGGGAGGCTATGGCTACACCTTC.

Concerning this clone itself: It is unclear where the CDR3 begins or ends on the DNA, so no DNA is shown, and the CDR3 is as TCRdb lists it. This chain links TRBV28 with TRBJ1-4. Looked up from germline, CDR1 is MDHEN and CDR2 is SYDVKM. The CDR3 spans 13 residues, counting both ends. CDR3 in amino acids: CASSPSEMKNCFF.

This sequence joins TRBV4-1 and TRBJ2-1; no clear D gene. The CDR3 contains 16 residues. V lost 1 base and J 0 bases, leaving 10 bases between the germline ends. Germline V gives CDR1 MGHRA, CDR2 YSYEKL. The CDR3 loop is CASSQVLLGSYNEQFF. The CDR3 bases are TGCGCCAGCAGCCAAGTCCTACTCGGCTCCTACAATGAGCAGTTCTTC.

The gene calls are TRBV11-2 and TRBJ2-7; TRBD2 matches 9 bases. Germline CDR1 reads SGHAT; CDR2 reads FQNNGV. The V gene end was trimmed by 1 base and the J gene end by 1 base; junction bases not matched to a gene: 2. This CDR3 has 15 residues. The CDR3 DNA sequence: TGTGCCAGCAGCTTAGGGAGCGGGAGGTCCTACGAGCAGTACTTC. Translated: CASSLGSGRSYEQYF.